A selection of T cell receptor beta chains follows, all from one sample in a study of CD8 T cells in Susac syndrome. TCRdb called the immunoSEQ multiplex PCR reads again in MiXCR, with one record for every CDR3 protein. The table lists about 200,000 distinct CDR3 sequences, 92% of them singletons. The specimen was CD8+ T cells from PBMCs. These receptors were obtained from a human donor with multiple sclerosis. Each CDR3 is given with its conserved first and last residue. Fields, in order: D gene, V gene, J gene, clone size, CDR3 DNA, CDR3 protein. D genes are given only for firm matches. The size entry is marked missing in some rows and otherwise reads once, few, many or a size class.

d_call: TRBD1
v_call: TRBV5-1
j_call: TRBJ2-1
clone_size: -
cdr3_nt: TGCGCCAGCAGAAATAACAGGGGAGTCAACAATGAGCAGTTCTTC
cdr3_aa: CASRNNRGVNNEQFF

d_call: -
v_call: TRBV9
j_call: TRBJ2-3
clone_size: -
cdr3_nt: TGTGCCAGCAGCGTAGGTTCGGGGTTCGCAGATACGCAGTATTTT
cdr3_aa: CASSVGSGFADTQYF

d_call: -
v_call: TRBV11-2
j_call: TRBJ1-1
clone_size: -
cdr3_nt: TGTGCCAGCAGCCCTGAGCGGGGCCAGGGATTGAACACTGAAGCTTTCTTT
cdr3_aa: CASSPERGQGLNTEAFF

d_call: -
v_call: TRBV4-2
j_call: TRBJ2-4
clone_size: -
cdr3_nt: TGTGCCAGCAGCCAAGAAACCAGGGGGGAGGCCAAAAACATTCAGTACTTC
cdr3_aa: CASSQETRGEAKNIQYF

d_call: -
v_call: TRBV7-9
j_call: TRBJ2-7
clone_size: -
cdr3_nt: TGTGCCAGCGGCCTCAGGTCAGGCTACGAGCAGTACTTC
cdr3_aa: CASGLRSGYEQYF

d_call: -
v_call: TRBV10-3
j_call: TRBJ1-1
clone_size: -
cdr3_nt: TGTGCCATCAGCTCGACAGGATTGAACACTGAAGCTTTCTTT
cdr3_aa: CAISSTGLNTEAFF

d_call: -
v_call: TRBV27
j_call: TRBJ1-5
clone_size: once
cdr3_nt: TGTGCCAGCAGCCGATATAGCAATCAGCCCCAGCATTTT
cdr3_aa: CASSRYSNQPQHF

d_call: -
v_call: TRBV30
j_call: TRBJ1-1
clone_size: -
cdr3_nt: TGTGCCTGGAGTGTAGGTGGACCTGAAGCTTTCTTT
cdr3_aa: CAWSVGGPEAFF

d_call: -
v_call: TRBV27
j_call: TRBJ2-7
clone_size: -
cdr3_nt: TGTGCCAGCAGTTTCCAGATAAACTACGAGCAGTACTTC
cdr3_aa: CASSFQINYEQYF

d_call: TRBD2
v_call: TRBV28
j_call: TRBJ2-3
clone_size: -
cdr3_nt: TGTGCCAGCAGTTTGCCGACTAGCGGGTCCGGCACAGATACGCAGTATTTT
cdr3_aa: CASSLPTSGSGTDTQYF

d_call: TRBD1
v_call: TRBV14
j_call: TRBJ1-5
clone_size: -
cdr3_nt: TGTGCCAGCAGCCCGAATCCGACAGGGACTCAGCCCCAGCATTTT
cdr3_aa: CASSPNPTGTQPQHF

d_call: -
v_call: TRBV9
j_call: TRBJ2-7
clone_size: -
cdr3_nt: TGTGCCAGCAGCGTAGGGGGCGTCCCGGTCGAGCAGTACTTC
cdr3_aa: CASSVGGVPVEQYF

d_call: TRBD2
v_call: TRBV7-9
j_call: TRBJ2-1
clone_size: -
cdr3_nt: TGTGCCAGCAGCTCGTCACTAGCGGATGAGCAGTTCTTC
cdr3_aa: CASSSSLADEQFF

d_call: -
v_call: TRBV12-3/TRBV12-4
j_call: TRBJ2-7
clone_size: -
cdr3_nt: TGTGCCAGCAGAAACAGGTGGCACGAGCAGTACTTC
cdr3_aa: CASRNRWHEQYF

d_call: -
v_call: TRBV19
j_call: TRBJ2-1
clone_size: -
cdr3_nt: TGTGCCAGTAGTATCGGGGGCAATGAGCAGTTCTTC
cdr3_aa: CASSIGGNEQFF

d_call: TRBD2
v_call: TRBV11-2
j_call: TRBJ2-1
clone_size: -
cdr3_nt: TGTGCCAGCAGCTTCTTTTGGAGCGGGGATAGCCAGAGCTCCTACAATGAGCAGTTCTTC
cdr3_aa: CASSFFWSGDSQSSYNEQFF

d_call: -
v_call: TRBV20-1
j_call: TRBJ2-7
clone_size: -
cdr3_nt: TGCAGTGCAGGCGGTGTAGGGGGAAACGAGCAGTACTTC
cdr3_aa: CSAGGVGGNEQYF

d_call: -
v_call: TRBV7-9
j_call: TRBJ1-5
clone_size: -
cdr3_nt: TGTGCCAGCAGCTTGACTCACAATCAGCCCCAGCATTTT
cdr3_aa: CASSLTHNQPQHF